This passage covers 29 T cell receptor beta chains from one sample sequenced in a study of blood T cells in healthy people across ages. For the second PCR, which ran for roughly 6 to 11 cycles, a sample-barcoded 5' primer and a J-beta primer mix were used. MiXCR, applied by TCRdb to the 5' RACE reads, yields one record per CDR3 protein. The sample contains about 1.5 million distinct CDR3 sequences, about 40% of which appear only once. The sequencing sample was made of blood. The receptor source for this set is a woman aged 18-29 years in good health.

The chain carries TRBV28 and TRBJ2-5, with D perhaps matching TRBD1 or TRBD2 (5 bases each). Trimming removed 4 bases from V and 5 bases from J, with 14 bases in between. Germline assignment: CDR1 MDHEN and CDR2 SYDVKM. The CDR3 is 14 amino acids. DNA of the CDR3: TGTGCCAGCAGTTCCCCCCCGAGGGGCGAGACCCAGTACTTC. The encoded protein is CASSSPPRGETQYF.

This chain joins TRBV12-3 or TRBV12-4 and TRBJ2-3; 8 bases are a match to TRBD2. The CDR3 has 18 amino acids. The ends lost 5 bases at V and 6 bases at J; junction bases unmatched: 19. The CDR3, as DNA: TGTGCCAGCAGTCGCGAAGGGGTAGCGGGGACCGCCGGGGATACGCAGTATTTT. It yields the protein CASSREGVAGTAGDTQYF.

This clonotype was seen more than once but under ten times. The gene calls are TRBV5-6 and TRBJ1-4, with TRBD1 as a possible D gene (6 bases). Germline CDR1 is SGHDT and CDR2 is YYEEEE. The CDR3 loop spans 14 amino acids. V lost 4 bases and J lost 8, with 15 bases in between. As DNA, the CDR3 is TGTGCCAGCAGCCTTACAGGGTGGGGGGAAAAACTGTTTTTT. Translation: CASSLTGWGEKLFF. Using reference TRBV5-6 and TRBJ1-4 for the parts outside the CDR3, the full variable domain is DAGVTQSPTHLIKTRGQQVTLRCSPKSGHDTVSWYQQALGQGPQFIFQYYEEEERQRGNFPDRFSGHQFPNYSSELNVNALLLGDSALYLCASSLTGWGEKLFFGSGTQLSVL.

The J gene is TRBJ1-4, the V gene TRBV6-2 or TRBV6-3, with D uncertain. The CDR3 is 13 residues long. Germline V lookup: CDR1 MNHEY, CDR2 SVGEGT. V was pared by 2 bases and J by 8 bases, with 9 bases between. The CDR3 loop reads CASSYRNGEKLFF. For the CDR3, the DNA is TGTGCCAGCAGTTACCGCAATGGAGAAAAACTGTTTTTT.

The DNA of the CDR3 is TGTGCCAGCAGCTTCAGTCAGGGCAAAGGAGCTTTCTTT. Its translation is CASSFSQGKGAFF. The chain carries TRBV7-8 and TRBJ1-1, with TRBD1 as a possible D gene (5 bases). The germline V gene encodes CDR1 SGHVS and CDR2 FQNEAQ. V lost 3 bases, J lost 10 bases, and 15 bases lay in between. The CDR3 is 13 residues long.

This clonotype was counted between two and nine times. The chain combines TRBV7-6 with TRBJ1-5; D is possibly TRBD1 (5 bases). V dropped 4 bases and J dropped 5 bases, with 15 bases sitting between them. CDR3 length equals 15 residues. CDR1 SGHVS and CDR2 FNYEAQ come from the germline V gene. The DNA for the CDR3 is TGTGCCAGCAGCTACCGACAGAAAGAGTATCAGCCCCAGCATTTT. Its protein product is CASSYRQKEYQPQHF.

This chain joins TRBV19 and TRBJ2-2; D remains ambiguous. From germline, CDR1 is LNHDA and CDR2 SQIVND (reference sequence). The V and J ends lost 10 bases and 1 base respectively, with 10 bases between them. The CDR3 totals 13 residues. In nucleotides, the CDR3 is TGTGCCACGTCTACAAGGAACACCGGGGAGCTGTTTTTT. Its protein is CATSTRNTGELFF.

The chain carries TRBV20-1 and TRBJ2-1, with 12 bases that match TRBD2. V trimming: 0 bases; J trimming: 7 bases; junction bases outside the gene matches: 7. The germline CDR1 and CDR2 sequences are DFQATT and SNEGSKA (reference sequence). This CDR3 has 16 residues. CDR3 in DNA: TGCAGTGCTAGAGAATCTAGCGGGAGGGGAGGAAATGAGCAGTTCTTC. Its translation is CSARESSGRGGNEQFF.

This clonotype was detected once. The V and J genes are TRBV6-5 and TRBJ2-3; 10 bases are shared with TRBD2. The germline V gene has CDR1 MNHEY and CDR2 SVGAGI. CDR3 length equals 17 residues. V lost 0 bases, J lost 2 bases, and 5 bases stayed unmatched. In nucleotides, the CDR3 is TGTGCCAGCAGTTACTCGAATAGCGGGAGGAACACAGATACGCAGTATTTT. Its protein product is CASSYSNSGRNTDTQYF.

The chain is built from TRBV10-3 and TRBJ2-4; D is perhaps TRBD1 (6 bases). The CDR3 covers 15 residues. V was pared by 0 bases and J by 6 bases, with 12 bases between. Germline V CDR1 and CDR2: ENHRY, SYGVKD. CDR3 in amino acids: CAISESQGVGNIQYF. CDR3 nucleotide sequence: TGTGCCATCAGTGAGTCACAGGGAGTTGGAAACATTCAGTACTTC.

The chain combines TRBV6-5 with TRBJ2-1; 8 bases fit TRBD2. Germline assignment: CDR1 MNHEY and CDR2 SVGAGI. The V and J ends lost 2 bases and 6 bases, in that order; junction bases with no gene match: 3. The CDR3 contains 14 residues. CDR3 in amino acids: CASSYPGGANEQFF. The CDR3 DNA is TGTGCCAGCAGTTACCCCGGGGGGGCCAATGAGCAGTTCTTC.

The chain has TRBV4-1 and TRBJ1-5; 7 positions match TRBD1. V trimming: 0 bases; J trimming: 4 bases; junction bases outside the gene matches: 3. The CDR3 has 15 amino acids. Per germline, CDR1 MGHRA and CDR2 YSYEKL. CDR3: CASSQDPGQNQPQHF. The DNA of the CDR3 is TGCGCCAGCAGCCAAGATCCGGGACAGAATCAGCCCCAGCATTTT.

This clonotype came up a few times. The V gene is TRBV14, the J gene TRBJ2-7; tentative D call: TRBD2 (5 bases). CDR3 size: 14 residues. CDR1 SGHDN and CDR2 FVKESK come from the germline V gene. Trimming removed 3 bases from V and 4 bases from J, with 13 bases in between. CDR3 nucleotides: TGTGCCAGCAGCCACAACGGGAAGAGGTACGAGCAGTACTTC. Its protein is CASSHNGKRYEQYF.

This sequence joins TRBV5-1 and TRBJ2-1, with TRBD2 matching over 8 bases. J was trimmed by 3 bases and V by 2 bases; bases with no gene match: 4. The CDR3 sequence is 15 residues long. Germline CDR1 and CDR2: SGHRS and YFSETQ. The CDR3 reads CASSFVAGGYNEQFF. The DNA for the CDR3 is TGCGCCAGCAGCTTTGTTGCGGGGGGCTACAATGAGCAGTTCTTC. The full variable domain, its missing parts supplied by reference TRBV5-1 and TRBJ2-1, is KAGVTQTPRYLIKTRGQQVTLSCSPISGHRSVSWYQQTPGQGLQFLFEYFSETQRNKGNFPGRFSGRQFSNSRSEMNVSTLELGDSALYLCASSFVAGGYNEQFFGPGTRLTVL.

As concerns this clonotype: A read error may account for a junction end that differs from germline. The CDR3 reads CASSLVPGPVDGYTF. The CDR3 DNA reads as TGTGCCAGCAGTTTAGTTCCCGGGCCGGTCGATGGCTACACCTTC. V is TRBV13 and J is TRBJ1-2; unclear D gene. The CDR3 runs to 15 residues. Looked up from germline, CDR1 is PRHDT and CDR2 is FYEKMQ (reference sequence). The variable domain in full, with the rest retrieved from reference TRBV13 and TRBJ1-2, is AAGVIQSPRHLIKEKRETATLKCYPIPRHDTVYWYQQGPGQDPQFLISFYEKMQSDKGSIPDRFSAQQFSDYHSELNMSSLELGDSALYFCASSLVPGPVDGYTFGSGTRLTVV.

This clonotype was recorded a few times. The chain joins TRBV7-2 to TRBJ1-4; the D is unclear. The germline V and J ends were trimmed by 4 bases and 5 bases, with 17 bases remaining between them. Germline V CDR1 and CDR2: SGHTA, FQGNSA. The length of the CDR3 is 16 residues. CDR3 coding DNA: TGTGCCAGCAGCTCACTGGGCGGATTAATGAATGAAAAACTGTTTTTT. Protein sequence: CASSSLGGLMNEKLFF.

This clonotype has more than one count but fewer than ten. The chain's CDR3 is CASSPRGAGADTDTQYF. CDR3 DNA: TGTGCCAGCTCACCTCGAGGAGCGGGGGCGGACACAGATACGCAGTATTTT. The genes are TRBV18 and TRBJ2-3, with TRBD2 identical over 8 bases. This CDR3 is built from 17 residues. V was pared by 3 bases and J by 2 bases, with 10 bases of the junction left unmatched. Germline CDR1 KGHSH, CDR2 LQKENI.

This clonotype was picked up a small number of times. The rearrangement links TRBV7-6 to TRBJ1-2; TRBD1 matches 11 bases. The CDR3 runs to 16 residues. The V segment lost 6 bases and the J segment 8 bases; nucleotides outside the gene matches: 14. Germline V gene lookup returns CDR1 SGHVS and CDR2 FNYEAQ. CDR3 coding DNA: TGTGCCAGCAGTTCCCGGGAGGGACAGGGGGAAAAAGGCTACACCTTC. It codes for CASSSREGQGEKGYTF.

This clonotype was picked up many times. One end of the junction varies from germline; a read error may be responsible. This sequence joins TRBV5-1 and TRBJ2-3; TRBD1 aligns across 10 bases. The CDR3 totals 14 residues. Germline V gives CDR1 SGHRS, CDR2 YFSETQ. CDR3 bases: TGTGCCAGCAGTTTAGGACAGGGGGCAGATACGCAGTATTTT. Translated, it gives CASSLGQGADTQYF.

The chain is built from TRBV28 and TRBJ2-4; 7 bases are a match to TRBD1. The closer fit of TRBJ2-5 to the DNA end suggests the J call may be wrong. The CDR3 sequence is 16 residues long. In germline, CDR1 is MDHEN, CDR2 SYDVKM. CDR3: CASSLWTGSGQETQYF. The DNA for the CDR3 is TGTGCCAGCAGTTTATGGACAGGGAGTGGGCAAGAGACCCAGTACTTC.

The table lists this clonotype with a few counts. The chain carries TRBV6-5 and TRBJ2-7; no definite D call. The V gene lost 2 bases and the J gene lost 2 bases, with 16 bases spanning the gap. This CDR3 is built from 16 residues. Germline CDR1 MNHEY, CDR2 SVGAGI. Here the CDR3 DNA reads TGTGCCAGCAGTTACCGATATTTGGGCAGTACCTACGAGCAGTACTTC. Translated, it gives CASSYRYLGSTYEQYF.

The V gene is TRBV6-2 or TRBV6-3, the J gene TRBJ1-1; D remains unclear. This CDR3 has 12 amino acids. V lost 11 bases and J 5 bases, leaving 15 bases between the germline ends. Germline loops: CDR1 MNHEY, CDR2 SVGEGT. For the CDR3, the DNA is TGTGCCTCGGCGACGGCTAGAACTGAAGCTTTCTTT. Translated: CASATARTEAFF.

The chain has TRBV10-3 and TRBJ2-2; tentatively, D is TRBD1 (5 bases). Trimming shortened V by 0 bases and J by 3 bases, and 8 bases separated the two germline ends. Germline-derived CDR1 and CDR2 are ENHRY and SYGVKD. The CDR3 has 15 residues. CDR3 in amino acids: CAISESKGDTGELFF. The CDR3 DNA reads TGTGCCATCAGTGAGTCGAAAGGGGACACCGGGGAGCTGTTTTTT.

This chain's CDR3 is CASSVWEGDEQYF. Here the CDR3 DNA reads TGTGCCAGCAGCGTCTGGGAGGGCGACGAGCAGTACTTC. V usage is TRBV9 and J usage is TRBJ2-5; TRBD2 matches at 7 bases. The J call is doubtful: the DNA matches TRBJ2-7 better. The length of the CDR3 is 13 residues. Germline CDR1 SGDLS, CDR2 YYNGEE.

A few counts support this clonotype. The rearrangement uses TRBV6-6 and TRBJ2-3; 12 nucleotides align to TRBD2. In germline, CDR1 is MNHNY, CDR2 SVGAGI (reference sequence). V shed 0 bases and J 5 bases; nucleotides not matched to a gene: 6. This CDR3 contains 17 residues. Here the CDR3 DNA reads TGTGCCAGCAGTTACTCGCCTAGCGGGGGGGCCAGAGATACGCAGTATTTT. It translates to CASSYSPSGGARDTQYF.

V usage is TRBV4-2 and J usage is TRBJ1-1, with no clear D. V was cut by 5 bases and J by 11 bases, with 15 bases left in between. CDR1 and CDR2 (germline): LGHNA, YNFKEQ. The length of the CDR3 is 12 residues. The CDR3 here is CASSYQEGNAFF. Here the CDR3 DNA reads TGTGCCAGCAGCTACCAGGAAGGGAACGCTTTCTTT.

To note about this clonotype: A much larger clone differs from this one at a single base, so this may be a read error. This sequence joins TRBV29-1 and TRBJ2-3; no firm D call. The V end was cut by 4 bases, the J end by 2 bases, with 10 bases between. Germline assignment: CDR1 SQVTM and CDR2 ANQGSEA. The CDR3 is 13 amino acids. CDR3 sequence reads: CSVAQGSTDTQYF. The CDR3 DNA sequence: TGCAGCGTTGCCCAAGGGTCCACAGATACGCAGTATTTT.

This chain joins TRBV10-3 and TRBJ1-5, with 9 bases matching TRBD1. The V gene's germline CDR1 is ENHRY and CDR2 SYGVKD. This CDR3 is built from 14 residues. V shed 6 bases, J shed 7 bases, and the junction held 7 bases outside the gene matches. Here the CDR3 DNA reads TGTGCCATCAGAGAACAGGGGGCTGGACAGCCCCAGCATTTT. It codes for CAIREQGAGQPQHF.

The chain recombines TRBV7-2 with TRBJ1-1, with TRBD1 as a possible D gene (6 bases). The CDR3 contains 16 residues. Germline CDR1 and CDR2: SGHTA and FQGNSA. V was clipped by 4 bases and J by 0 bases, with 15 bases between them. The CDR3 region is CASSSQGISMNTEAFF. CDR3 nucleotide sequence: TGTGCCAGCAGCTCGCAGGGGATCTCAATGAACACTGAAGCTTTCTTT.